The clone carrying this T cell receptor beta chain has at least ten counts. Antigen specificity is unknown. The data originate from a study of blood T cells in healthy people across ages. Notes on the study in general: A roughly linear fall in TCR beta diversity per million T cells was seen with increasing age.

The use of a sample-barcoded 5' primer and a J-beta primer mix characterized a second PCR of about 7 to 12 cycles. TCRdb reprocessed the 5' RACE reads with MiXCR, giving one entry per CDR3 protein. This table has just under 900,000 distinct CDR3 sequences, around 28% appearing once. Germline V gene data show CDR1 as DFQATT and CDR2 as SNEGSKA (reference sequence). V lost 6 bases, J lost 5 bases, and 6 bases stayed unmatched. The length of the CDR3 is 13 residues. With each sample, at least 5 micrograms of total RNA were extracted. The receptor comes from a woman of 80 years or more in good health. Material for sequencing was blood. This chain links TRBV20-1 with TRBJ1-1, with TRBD1 matching over 10 bases. This CDR3 reads CSAWTGGGTEAFF. The CDR3 bases are TGCAGTGCGTGGACAGGGGGAGGAACTGAAGCTTTCTTT.